This T cell receptor (beta chain) was captured in a study of cytomegalovirus exposure and HLA in healthy donors. Researchers ran the PCR with 60 Vbeta and 13 Jbeta primers. Clones were read by immunoSEQ multiplex PCR, and TCRdb kept only the in-frame ones, dropping some. The sample includes under 110,000 clones, around 79% of them seen just once. Study conclusions and caveats: Within the data, a cluster of highly shared sequence variants was likely a sequencing artifact. In an earlier analysis, about 87% or about 30%: the productive usage of most TCR beta V segments.

In regard to this clone: Its specificity is not known.

CDR3 length: 15 amino acids. This sequence originates from a woman aged 35 to 49 in good health and CMV-seronegative. This chain joins TRBV21-1 and TRBJ2-1; the listed D gene, TRBD2, was not tested against the DNA. TRBV21-1 has pseudogene status. The sequencing sample was made of PBMCs. DNA of the CDR3: TGTGCCAGCAGCAAGAGCGGGAGAAGGTACAATGAGCAGTTCTTC. It translates to CASSKSGRRYNEQFF.